The sequence of this TCR beta chain was determined in a study of blood T cell repertoires in COVID-19. Study in general: Material from acute and convalescent COVID-19 was sourced from the United States, Italy and Spain. T cells, B-cell-depleted T cells, or PBMCs supplied cDNA or gDNA.

Original processing methods: Amplification of reference gene primers provided the estimated nucleated cell counts. Profiled with immunoSEQ multiplex PCR; TCRdb holds only in-frame clones, not every one. The V and J calls and clone size were taken over from that table, and D and trimming were inferred from the DNA. The sample lists fewer than 250,000 clones; roughly four fifths were seen once. In germline, CDR1 is LGHDT, CDR2 YNNKEL (reference sequence). CDR3 length equals 14 residues. V was shortened by 3 bases and J by 5 bases, with 12 bases between the two germline ends. The TCR originated in a woman in her sixties or seventies with acute or convalescent COVID-19. What was sequenced was peripheral blood. The rearrangement links TRBV3-1 (or the pseudogene TRBV3-2) to TRBJ2-3; TRBD2 is a possible D gene (7 bases). CDR3 coding DNA: TGTGCCAGCAGCCAGGGCGGGGGCTTAGATACGCAGTATTTT. Translation gives CASSQGGGLDTQYF.